The present T cell receptor beta chain was sequenced within a study of T-cell reconstitution after alpha-beta-depleted transplantation in children. Molecular barcoding with unique molecular identifiers was used for the TCRbeta library. Each CDR3 protein gets one entry after TCRdb re-called the PCR reads with MiXCR. The data contain approximately 230,000 distinct CDR3 sequences, about 25% of them singletons. Findings and limits, study-wide: Reportedly, roughly two months post-transplant, alpha-beta T cells arose from several hundred expanded graft clones. Once a year had passed after transplant, T-cell counts and diversity came mostly from newly produced T cells. Elevated TCRbeta diversity at day 60 was traced, in some patients, to surviving recipient T cells and thymic progenitors.

The CDR3 has 16 residues. V lost 2 bases to trimming and J lost 0 bases, with 10 bases between them. CDR1 is MDHEN, CDR2 SYDVKM, per germline. Notes on this clonotype: Its antigen is not identified.

The receptor was derived from a girl under 10 years old with Fanconi anemia, due to receive a stem cell transplant. The input for sequencing was PBMCs, taken before TCRalphabeta/CD19-depleted stem cell transplant. The chain carries TRBV28 and TRBJ1-4; D gene ambiguous. CDR3 sequence (DNA): TGTGCCAGCAGTTTACCGGGATCTGCAACTAATGAAAAACTGTTTTTT. It codes for CASSLPGSATNEKLFF.